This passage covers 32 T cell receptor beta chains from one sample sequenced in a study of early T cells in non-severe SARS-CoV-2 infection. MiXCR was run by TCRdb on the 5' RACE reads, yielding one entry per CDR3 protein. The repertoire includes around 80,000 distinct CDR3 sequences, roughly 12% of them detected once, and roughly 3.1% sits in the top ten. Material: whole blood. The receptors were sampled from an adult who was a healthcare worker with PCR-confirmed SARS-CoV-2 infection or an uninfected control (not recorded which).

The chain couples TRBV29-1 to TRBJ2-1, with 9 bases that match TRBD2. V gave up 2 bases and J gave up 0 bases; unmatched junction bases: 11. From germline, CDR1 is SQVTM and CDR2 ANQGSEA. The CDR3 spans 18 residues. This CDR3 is CSVELFLAGTSSYNEQFF. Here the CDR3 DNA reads TGCAGCGTTGAATTATTTCTAGCGGGAACGAGCTCCTACAATGAGCAGTTCTTC.

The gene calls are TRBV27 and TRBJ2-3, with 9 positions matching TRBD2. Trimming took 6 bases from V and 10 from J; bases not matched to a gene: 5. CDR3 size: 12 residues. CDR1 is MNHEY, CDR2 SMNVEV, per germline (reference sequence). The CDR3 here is CASRTSGLPQYF. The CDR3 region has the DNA TGTGCCAGCAGGACTAGCGGCCTTCCGCAGTATTTT.

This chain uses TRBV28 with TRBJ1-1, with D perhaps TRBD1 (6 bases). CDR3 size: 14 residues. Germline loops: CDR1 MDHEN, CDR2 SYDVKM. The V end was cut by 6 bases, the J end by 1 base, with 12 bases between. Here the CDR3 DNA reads TGTGCCAGCAGCACAGGGAGGGGGAACACTGAAGCTTTCTTT. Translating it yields CASSTGRGNTEAFF.

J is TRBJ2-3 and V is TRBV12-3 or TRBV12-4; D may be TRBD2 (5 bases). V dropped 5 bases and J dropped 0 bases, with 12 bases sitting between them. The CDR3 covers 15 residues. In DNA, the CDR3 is TGTGCCAGCAGTCTCGGGATGGGGAGCACAGATACGCAGTATTTT. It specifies CASSLGMGSTDTQYF.

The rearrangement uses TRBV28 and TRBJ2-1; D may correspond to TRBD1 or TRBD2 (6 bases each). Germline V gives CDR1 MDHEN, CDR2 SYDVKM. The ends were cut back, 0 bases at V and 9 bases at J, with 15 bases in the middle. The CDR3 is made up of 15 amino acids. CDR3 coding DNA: TGTGCCAGCAGTTTATGGGCTACTAGCAGGGGTGAGCAGTTCTTC. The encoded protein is CASSLWATSRGEQFF. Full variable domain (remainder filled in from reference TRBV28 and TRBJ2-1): DVKVTQSSRYLVKRTGEKVFLECVQDMDHENMFWYRQDPGLGLRLIYFSYDVKMKEKGDIPEGYSVSREKKERFSLILESASTNQTSMYLCASSLWATSRGEQFFGPGTRLTVL.

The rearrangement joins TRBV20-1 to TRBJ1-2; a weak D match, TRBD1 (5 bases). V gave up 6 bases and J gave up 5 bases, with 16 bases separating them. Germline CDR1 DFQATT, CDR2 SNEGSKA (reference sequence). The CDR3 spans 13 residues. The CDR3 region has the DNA TGCAGTGCCCTTCTCCGGGGCAGATATGGCTACACCTTC. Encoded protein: CSALLRGRYGYTF.

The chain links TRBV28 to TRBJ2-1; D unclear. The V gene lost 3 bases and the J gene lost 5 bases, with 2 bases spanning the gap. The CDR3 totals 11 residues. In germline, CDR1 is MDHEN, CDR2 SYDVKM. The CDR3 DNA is TGTGCCAGCAGTTTGGACAATGAGCAGTTCTTC. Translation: CASSLDNEQFF.

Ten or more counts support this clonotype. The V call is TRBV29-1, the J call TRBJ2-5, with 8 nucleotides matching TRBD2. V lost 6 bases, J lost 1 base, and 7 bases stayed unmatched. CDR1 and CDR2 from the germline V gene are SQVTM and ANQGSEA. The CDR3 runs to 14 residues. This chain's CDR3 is CSVTRGGVQETQYF. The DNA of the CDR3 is TGCAGCGTCACCCGGGGGGGGGTCCAAGAGACCCAGTACTTC.

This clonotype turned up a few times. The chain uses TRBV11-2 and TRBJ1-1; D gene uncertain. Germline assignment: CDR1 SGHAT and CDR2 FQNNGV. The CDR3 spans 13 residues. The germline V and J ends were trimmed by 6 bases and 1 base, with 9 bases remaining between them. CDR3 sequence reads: CASRSTANTEAFF. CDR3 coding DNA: TGTGCCAGCAGGTCTACAGCGAACACTGAAGCTTTCTTT.

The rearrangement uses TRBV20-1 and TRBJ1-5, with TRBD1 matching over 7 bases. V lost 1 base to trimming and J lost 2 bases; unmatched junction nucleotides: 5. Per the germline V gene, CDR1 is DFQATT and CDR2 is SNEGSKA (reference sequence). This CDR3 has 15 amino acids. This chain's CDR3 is CSARVQGIRNQPQHF. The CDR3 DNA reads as TGCAGTGCTAGAGTACAGGGGATTCGCAATCAGCCCCAGCATTTT.

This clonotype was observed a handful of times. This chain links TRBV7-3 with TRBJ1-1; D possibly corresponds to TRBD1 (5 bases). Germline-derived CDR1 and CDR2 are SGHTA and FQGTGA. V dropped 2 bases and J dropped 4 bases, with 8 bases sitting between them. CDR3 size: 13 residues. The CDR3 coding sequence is TGTGCCAGCAGCTTAGGGGGTACCACTGAAGCTTTCTTT. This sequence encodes CASSLGGTTEAFF.

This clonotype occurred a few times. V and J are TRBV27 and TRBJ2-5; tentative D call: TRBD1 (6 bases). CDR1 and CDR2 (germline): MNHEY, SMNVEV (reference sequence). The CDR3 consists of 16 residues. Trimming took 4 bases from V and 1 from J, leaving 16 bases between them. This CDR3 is CASSSTLDRSQETQYF. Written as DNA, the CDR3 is TGTGCCAGCAGTTCGACGTTAGACAGGAGCCAAGAGACCCAGTACTTC.

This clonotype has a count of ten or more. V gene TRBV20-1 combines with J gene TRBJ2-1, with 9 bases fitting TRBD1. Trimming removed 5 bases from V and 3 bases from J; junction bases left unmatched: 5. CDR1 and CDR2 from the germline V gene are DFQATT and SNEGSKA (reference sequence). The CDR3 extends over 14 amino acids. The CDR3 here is CSAGGGQGYNEQFF. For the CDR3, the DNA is TGCAGTGCTGGGGGGGGACAGGGCTACAATGAGCAGTTCTTC.

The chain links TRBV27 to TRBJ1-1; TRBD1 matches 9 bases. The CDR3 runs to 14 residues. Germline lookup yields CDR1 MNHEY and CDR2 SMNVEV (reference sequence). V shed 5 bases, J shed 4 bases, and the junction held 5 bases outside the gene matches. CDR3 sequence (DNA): TGTGCCAGCAGTAAGACAGGGGGTGTCACTGAAGCTTTCTTT. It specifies CASSKTGGVTEAFF.

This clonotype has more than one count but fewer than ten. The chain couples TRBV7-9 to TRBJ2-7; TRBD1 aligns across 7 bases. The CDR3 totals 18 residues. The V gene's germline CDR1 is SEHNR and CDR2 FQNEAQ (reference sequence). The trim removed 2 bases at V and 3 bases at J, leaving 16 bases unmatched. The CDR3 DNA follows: TGTGCCAGCAGCTTATTGCGGGCTCCTCGGGACAGCCACTACGAGCAGTACTTC. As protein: CASSLLRAPRDSHYEQYF.

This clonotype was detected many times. The CDR3: CASSPGEETQYF. The CDR3 region has the DNA TGTGCCAGCTCACCAGGGGAAGAGACCCAGTACTTC. The J gene is TRBJ2-5, the V gene TRBV18; no clear D gene. Deletions cut 2 bases from V and 3 bases from J, with 4 bases between. This CDR3 region has 12 residues. In germline, CDR1 is KGHSH, CDR2 LQKENI.

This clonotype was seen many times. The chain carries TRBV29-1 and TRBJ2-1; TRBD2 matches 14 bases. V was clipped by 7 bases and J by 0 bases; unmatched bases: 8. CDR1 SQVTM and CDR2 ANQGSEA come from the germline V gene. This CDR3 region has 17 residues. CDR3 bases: TGCAGCGCAAAGACTAGCGGGAGGGGGAGCTCCTACAATGAGCAGTTCTTC. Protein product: CSAKTSGRGSSYNEQFF.

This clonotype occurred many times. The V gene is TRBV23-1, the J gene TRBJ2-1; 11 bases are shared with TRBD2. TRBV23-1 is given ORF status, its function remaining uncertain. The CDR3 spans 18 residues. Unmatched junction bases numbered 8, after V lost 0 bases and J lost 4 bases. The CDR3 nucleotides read TGCGCCAGCAGTCAATCGCGTAGCGGGAGGGCTTATTACAATGAGCAGTTCTTC. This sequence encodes CASSQSRSGRAYYNEQFF.

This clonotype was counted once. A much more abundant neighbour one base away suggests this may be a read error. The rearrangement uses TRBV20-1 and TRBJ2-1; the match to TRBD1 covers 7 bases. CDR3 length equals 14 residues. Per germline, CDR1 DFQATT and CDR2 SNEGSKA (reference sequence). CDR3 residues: CSAATRQGRNEQSF. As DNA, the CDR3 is TGCAGTGCGGCTACCCGACAGGGTCGCAATGAGCAGTCCTTC.

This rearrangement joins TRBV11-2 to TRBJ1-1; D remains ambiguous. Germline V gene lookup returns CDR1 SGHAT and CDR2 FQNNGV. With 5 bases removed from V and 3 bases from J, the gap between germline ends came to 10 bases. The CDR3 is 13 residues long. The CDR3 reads CASSPSGYTEAFF. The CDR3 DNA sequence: TGTGCCAGCAGCCCCTCAGGTTACACTGAAGCTTTCTTT.

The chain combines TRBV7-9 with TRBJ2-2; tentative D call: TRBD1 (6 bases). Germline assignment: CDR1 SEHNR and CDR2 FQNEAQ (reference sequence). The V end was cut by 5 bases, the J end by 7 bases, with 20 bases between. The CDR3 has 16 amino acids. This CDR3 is CASSRPRDTVNGELFF. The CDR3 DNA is TGTGCCAGCAGCCGACCCAGGGACACGGTGAACGGGGAGCTGTTTTTT.

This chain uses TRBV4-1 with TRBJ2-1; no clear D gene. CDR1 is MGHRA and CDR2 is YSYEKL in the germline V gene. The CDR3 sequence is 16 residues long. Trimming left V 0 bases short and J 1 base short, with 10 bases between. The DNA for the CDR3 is TGCGCCAGCAGCCAAGATGGCGGCCGTTCCTACAATGAGCAGTTCTTC. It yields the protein CASSQDGGRSYNEQFF.

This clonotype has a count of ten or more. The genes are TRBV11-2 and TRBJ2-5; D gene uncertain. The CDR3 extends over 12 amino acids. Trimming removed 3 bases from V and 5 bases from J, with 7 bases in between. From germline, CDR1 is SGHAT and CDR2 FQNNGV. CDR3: CASSLTLETQYF. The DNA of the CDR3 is TGTGCCAGCAGCTTGACGTTGGAGACCCAGTACTTC.

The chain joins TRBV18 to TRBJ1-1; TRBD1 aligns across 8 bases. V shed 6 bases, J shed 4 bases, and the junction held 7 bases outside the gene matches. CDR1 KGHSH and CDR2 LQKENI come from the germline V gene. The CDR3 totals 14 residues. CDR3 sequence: CASSAGQGSTEAFF. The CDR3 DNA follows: TGTGCCAGCTCGGCAGGACAGGGCTCCACTGAAGCTTTCTTT.

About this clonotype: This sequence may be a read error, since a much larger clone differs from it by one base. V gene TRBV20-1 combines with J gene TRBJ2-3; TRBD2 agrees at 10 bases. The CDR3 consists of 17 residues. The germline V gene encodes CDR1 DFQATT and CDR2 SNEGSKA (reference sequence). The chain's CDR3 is CSARAGLARRGPDTEYF. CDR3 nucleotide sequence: TGCAGTGCTAGAGCGGGACTAGCGCGACGAGGCCCAGATACGGAGTATTTT.

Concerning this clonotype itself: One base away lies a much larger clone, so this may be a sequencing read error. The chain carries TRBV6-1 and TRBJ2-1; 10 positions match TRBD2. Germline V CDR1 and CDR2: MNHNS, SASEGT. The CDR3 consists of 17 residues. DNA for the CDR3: TGTGTCAGCTGGGCCCAAAGTGGAACTAGCGGGAAGCTTGAGCAGTTCTTC. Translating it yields CVSWAQSGTSGKLEQFF.

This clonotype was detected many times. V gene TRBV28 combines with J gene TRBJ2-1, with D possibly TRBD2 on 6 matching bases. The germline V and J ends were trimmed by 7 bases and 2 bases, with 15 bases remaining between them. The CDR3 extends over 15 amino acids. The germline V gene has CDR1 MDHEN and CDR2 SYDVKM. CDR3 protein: CASTGGGVTYNEQFF. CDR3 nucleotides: TGTGCCAGCACCGGAGGAGGGGTCACCTACAATGAGCAGTTCTTC.

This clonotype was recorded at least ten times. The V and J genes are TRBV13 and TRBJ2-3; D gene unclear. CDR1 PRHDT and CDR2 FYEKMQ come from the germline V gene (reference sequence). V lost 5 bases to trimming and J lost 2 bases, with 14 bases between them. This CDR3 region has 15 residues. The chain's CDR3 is CASSLRLQYTDTQYF. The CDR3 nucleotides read TGTGCCAGCAGCCTCAGGCTCCAATACACAGATACGCAGTATTTT.

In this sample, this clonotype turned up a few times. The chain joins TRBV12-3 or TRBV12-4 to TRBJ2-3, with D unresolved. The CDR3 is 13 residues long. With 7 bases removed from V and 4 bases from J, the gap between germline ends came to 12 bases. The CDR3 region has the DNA TGTGCCAGCACCCTACCCATCTCAGATACGCAGTATTTT. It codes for CASTLPISDTQYF.

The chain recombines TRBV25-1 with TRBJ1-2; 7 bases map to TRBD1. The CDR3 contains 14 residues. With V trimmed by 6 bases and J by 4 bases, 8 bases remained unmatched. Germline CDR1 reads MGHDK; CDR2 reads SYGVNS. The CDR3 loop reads CASSRQGWSYGYTF. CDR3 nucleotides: TGTGCCAGCAGCAGACAGGGATGGAGCTATGGCTACACCTTC.

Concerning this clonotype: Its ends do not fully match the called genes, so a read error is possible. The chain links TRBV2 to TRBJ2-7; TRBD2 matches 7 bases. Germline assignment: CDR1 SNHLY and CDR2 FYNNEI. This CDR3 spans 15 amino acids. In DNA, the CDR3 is TGTGCCTGCAGTGCCGGGGGGACTCTCGCATACGAGCAGTACTTC. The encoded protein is CACSAGGTLAYEQYF.

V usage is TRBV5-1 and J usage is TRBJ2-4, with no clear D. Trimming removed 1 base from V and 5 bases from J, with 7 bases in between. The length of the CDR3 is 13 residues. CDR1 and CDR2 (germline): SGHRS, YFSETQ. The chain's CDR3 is CASSLTGENIQYF. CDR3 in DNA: TGCGCCAGCAGCTTGACTGGGGAAAACATTCAGTACTTC.